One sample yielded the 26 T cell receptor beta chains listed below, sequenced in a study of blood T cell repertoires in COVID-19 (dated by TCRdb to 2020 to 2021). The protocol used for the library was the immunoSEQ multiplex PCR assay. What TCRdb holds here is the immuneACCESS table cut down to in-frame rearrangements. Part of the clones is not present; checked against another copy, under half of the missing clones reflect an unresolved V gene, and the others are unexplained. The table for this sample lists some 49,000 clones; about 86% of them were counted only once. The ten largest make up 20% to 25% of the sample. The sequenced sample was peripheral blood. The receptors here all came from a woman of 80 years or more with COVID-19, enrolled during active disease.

CDR3 in amino acids: CASSWGQNSGNTIYF. For the CDR3, the DNA is TGCGCCAGCAGCTGGGGACAGAACTCTGGAAACACCATATATTTT. The rearrangement links TRBV5-1 to TRBJ1-3; 7 bases line up with TRBD1. Unmatched junction bases numbered 3, after V lost 3 bases and J lost 0 bases. Per the germline V gene, CDR1 is SGHRS and CDR2 is YFSETQ. The CDR3 contains 15 residues.

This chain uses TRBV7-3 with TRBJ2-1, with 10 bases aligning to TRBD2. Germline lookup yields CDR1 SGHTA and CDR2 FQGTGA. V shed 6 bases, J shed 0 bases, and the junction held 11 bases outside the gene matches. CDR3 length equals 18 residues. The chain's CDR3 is CASSPLGTSGDSYNEQFF. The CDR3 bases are TGTGCCAGCAGTCCCTTGGGCACTAGCGGGGACTCCTACAATGAGCAGTTCTTC.

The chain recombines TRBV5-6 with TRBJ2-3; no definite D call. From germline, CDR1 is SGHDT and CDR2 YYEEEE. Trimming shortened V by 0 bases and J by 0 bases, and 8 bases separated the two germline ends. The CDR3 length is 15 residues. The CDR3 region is CASSLELSSTDTQYF. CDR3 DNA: TGTGCCAGCAGCTTGGAACTCTCTAGCACAGATACGCAGTATTTT. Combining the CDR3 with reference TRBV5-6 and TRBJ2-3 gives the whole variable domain DAGVTQSPTHLIKTRGQQVTLRCSPKSGHDTVSWYQQALGQGPQFIFQYYEEEERQRGNFPDRFSGHQFPNYSSELNVNALLLGDSALYLCASSLELSSTDTQYFGPGTRLTVL.

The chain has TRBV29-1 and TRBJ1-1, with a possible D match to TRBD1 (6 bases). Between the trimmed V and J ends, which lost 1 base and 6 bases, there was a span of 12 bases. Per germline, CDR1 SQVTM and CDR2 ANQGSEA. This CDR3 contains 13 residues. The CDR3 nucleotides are TGCAGCGTTGAAGTTCTAAAGGGGGCTGAAGCTTTCTTT. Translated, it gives CSVEVLKGAEAFF.

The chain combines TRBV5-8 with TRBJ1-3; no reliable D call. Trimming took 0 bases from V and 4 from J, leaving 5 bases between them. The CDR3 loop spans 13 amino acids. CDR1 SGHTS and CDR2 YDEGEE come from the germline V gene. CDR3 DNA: TGTGCCAGCAGCTTGGTTCGGGGAAACACCATATATTTT. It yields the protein CASSLVRGNTIYF. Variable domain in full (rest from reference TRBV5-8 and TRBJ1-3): EAGVTQSPTHLIKTRGQQATLRCSPISGHTSVYWYQQALGLGLQFLLWYDEGEERNRGNFPPRFSGRQFPNYSSELNVNALELEDSALYLCASSLVRGNTIYFGEGSWLTVV.

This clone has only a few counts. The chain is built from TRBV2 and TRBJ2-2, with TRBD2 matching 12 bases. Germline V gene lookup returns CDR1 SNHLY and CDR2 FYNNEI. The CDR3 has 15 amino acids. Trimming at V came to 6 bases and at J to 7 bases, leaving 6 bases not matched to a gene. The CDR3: CASRTSGSRVGELFF. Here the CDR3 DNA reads TGTGCCAGCAGGACTAGCGGGAGTCGGGTCGGGGAGCTGTTTTTT.

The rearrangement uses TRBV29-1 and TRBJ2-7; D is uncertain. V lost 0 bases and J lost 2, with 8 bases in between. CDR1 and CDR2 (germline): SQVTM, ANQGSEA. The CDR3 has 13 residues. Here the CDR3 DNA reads TGCAGCGTTGAAGATGGCGGAGCCTACGAGCAGTACTTC. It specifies CSVEDGGAYEQYF.

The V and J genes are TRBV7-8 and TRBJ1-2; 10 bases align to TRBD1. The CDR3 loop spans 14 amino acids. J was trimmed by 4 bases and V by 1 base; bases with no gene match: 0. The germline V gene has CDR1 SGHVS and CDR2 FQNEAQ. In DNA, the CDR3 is TGTGCCAGCAGCTTAGGGACAGGGGGCTATGGCTACACCTTC. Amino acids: CASSLGTGGYGYTF.

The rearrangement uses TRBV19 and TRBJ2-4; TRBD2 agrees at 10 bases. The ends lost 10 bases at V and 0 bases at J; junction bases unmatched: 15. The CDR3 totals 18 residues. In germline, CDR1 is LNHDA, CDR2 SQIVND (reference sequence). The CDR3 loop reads CATTLRAGGPVAKNIQYF. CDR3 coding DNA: TGTGCCACCACTCTTCGAGCGGGAGGGCCAGTAGCCAAAAACATTCAGTACTTC. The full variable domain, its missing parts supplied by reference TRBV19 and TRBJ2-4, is DGGITQSPKYLFRKEGQNVTLSCEQNLNHDAMYWYRQDPGQGLRLIYYSQIVNDFQKGDIAEGYSVSREKKESFPLTVTSAQKNPTAFYLCATTLRAGGPVAKNIQYFGAGTRLSVL.

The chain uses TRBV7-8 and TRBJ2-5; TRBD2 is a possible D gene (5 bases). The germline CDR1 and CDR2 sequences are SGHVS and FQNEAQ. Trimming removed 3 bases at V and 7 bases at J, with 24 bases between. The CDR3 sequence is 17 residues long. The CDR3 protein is CASSFAPPYGGSWTQYF. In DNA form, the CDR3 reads TGTGCCAGCAGCTTCGCCCCCCCTTACGGAGGTTCTTGGACCCAGTACTTC.

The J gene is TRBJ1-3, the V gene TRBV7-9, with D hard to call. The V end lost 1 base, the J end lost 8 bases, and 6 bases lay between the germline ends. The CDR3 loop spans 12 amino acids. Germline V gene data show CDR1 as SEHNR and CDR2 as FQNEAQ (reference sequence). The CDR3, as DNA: TGTGCCAGCAGCTTAGTCCGTGACACCATATATTTT. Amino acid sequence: CASSLVRDTIYF.

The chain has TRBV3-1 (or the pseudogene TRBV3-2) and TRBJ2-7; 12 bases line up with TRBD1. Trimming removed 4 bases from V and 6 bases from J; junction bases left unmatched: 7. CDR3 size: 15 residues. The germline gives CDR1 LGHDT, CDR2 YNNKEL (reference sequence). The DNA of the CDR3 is TGTGCCAGCAGCCTGTCCGGGACAGGGGGCTTCGAGCAGTACTTC. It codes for CASSLSGTGGFEQYF.

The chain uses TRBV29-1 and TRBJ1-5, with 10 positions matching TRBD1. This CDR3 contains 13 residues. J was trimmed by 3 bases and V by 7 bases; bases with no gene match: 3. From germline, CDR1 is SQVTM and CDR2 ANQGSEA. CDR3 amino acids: CSGGQGVNQPQHF. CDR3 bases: TGCAGCGGTGGACAGGGGGTCAATCAGCCCCAGCATTTT.

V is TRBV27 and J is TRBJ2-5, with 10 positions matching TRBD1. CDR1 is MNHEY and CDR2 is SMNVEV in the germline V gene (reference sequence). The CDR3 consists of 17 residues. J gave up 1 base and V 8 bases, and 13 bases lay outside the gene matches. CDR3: CASLGEDRGDIQETQYF. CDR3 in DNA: TGTGCCAGCCTGGGGGAGGACAGGGGGGATATCCAAGAGACCCAGTACTTC.

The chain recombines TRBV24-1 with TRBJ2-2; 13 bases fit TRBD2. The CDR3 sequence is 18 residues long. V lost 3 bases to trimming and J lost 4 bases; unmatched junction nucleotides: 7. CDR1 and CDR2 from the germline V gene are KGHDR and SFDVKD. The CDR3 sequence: CATSDHRRTSGSTGELFF. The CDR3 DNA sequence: TGTGCCACCAGTGATCACAGACGGACTAGCGGGAGCACCGGGGAGCTGTTTTTT.

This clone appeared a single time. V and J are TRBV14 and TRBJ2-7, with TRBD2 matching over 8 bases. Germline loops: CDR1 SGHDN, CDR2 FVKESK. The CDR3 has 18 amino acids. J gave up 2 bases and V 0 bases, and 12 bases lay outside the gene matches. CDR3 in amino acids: CASSQDRSGNLPTYEQYF. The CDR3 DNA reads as TGTGCCAGCAGCCAAGATCGTAGCGGGAACCTCCCAACCTACGAGCAGTACTTC.

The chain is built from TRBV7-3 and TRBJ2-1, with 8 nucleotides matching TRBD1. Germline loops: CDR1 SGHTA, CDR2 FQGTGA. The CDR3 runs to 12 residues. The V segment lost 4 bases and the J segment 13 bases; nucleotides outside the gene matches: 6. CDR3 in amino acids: CASSSQGASQFF. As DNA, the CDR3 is TGTGCCAGCAGCTCCCAGGGGGCATCCCAGTTCTTC.

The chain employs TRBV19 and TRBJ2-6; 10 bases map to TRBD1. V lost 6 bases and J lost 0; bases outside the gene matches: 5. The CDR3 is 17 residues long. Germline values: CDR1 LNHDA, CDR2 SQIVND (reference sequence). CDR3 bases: TGTGCCAGTAGACCCCGGACAGGGGGCTCTGGGGCCAACGTCCTGACTTTC. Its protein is CASRPRTGGSGANVLTF.

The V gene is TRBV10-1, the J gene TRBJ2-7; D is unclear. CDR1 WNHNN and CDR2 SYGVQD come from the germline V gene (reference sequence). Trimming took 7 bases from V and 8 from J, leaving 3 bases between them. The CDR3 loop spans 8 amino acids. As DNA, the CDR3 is TGCGCCAGCAACAAGCAGTACTTC. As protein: CASNKQYF.

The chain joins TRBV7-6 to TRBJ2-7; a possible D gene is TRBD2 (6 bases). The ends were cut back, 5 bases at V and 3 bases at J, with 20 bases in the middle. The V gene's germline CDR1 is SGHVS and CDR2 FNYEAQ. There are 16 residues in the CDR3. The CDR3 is CASSPGTVSGVYEQYF. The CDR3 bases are TGTGCCAGCAGCCCCGGGACGGTTTCGGGGGTCTACGAGCAGTACTTC. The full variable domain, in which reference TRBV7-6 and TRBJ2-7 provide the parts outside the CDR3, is GAGVSQSPRYKVTKRGQDVALRCDPISGHVSLYWYRQALGQGPEFLTYFNYEAQQDKSGLPNDRFSAERPEGSISTLTIQRTEQRDSAMYRCASSPGTVSGVYEQYFGPGTRLTVT.

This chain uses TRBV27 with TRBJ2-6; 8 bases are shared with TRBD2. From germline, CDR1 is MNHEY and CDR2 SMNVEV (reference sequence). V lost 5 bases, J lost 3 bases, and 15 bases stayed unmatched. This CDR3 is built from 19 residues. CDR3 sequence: CASSQRGSGRLIGANVLTF. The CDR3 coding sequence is TGTGCCAGCAGTCAACGCGGGAGCGGGAGACTAATTGGGGCCAACGTCCTGACTTTC.

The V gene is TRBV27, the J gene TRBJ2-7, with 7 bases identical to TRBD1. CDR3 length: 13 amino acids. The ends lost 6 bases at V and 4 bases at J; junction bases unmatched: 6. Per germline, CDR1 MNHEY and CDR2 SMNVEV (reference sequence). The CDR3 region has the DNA TGTGCCAGCAGAAAACAGGGGACGTACGAGCAGTACTTC. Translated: CASRKQGTYEQYF.

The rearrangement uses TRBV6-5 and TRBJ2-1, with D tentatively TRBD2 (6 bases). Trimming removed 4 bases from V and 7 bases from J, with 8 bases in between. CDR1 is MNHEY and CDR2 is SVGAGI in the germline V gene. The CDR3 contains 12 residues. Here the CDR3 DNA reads TGTGCCAGCAGTTGGGGAGGTAATGAGCAGTTCTTC. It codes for CASSWGGNEQFF.

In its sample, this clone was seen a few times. Here the CDR3 DNA reads TGTGCCAGCTCCCAAGCGGGATTCAACAATGAGCAGTTCTTC. Translation: CASSQAGFNNEQFF. V gene TRBV4-2 combines with J gene TRBJ2-1; 7 nucleotides agree with TRBD2. Germline V gives CDR1 LGHNA, CDR2 YNFKEQ. The CDR3 is 14 residues long. V shed 8 bases and J 5 bases; nucleotides not matched to a gene: 9.

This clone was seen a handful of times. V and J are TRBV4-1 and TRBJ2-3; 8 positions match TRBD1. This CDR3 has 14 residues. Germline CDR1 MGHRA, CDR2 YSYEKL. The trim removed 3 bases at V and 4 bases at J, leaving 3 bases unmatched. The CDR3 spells CASSHLTGADTQYF. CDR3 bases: TGCGCCAGCAGCCACCTGACAGGGGCAGATACGCAGTATTTT.

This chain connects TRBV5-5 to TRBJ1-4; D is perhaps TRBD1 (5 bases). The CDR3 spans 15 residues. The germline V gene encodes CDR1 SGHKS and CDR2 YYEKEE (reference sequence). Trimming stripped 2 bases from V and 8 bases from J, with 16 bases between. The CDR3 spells CASSFSDLGGEKLFF. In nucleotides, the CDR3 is TGTGCCAGCAGCTTCTCGGACCTCGGGGGGGAAAAACTGTTTTTT.